This passage covers 26 T cell receptor beta chains from one sample sequenced in a study of patients and donors after allogeneic stem cell transplantation. TCRdb analysed the RT-PCR reads with MiXCR anew, one entry per CDR3 protein. This sample has more than 850,000 distinct CDR3 sequences, with 15% to 20% found just once. Sequencing was carried out using blood, either unsorted or a sorted T cell fraction (not recorded which). These receptors were taken from a human donor who was either an allogeneic HSCT recipient or a stem cell or donor lymphocyte infusion donor (not recorded which). It is not recorded whose cells these are; they may come from a transplant donor.

This chain links TRBV5-1 with TRBJ2-5, with 7 bases identical to TRBD2. Germline V lookup: CDR1 SGHRS, CDR2 YFSETQ. The length of the CDR3 is 15 residues. Losses at the gene ends were 3 bases for V and 5 bases for J; bases not matched to a gene: 10. CDR3: CASSSDPGGLETQYF. In DNA form, the CDR3 reads TGCGCCAGCAGCTCGGACCCCGGGGGGTTGGAGACCCAGTACTTC.

This clonotype was counted between two and nine times. This chain uses TRBV20-1 with TRBJ2-1; a weak D match, TRBD2 (7 bases). Germline V lookup: CDR1 DFQATT, CDR2 SNEGSKA (reference sequence). V was clipped by 5 bases and J by 7 bases, with 15 bases between them. This CDR3 contains 13 residues. CDR3 nucleotide sequence: TGCAGTGCTCCGGGGGGCCCCGGGAATGAGCAGTTCTTC. Its protein is CSAPGGPGNEQFF.

The DNA of the CDR3 is TGTGCCAGCAACCAGCGCGCAACTAATGAAAAACTGTTTTTT. Its protein product is CASNQRATNEKLFF. The V and J genes are TRBV6-2 or TRBV6-3 and TRBJ1-4; D not certain. Germline-derived CDR1 and CDR2 are MNHEY and SVGEGT. The V gene lost 7 bases and the J gene lost 0 bases, with 9 bases spanning the gap. The CDR3 loop spans 14 amino acids.

This chain uses TRBV20-1 with TRBJ2-5; tentatively, D is TRBD1 or TRBD2 (5 bases each). Germline V gene data show CDR1 as DFQATT and CDR2 as SNEGSKA (reference sequence). This CDR3 region has 14 residues. Trimming left V 1 base short and J 5 bases short, with 14 bases between. Here the CDR3 reads CSARALGVKETQYF. CDR3 nucleotide sequence: TGCAGTGCTAGAGCCCTGGGGGTCAAGGAGACCCAGTACTTC.

This clonotype was recorded at least ten times. This rearrangement joins TRBV29-1 to TRBJ2-1; the D gene is possibly TRBD2 (5 bases). The CDR3 length is 12 residues. Between the trimmed V and J ends, which lost 5 bases and 2 bases, there was a span of 7 bases. Per the germline V gene, CDR1 is SQVTM and CDR2 is ANQGSEA. CDR3 DNA sequence: TGCAGCGTTCGGGGTCCCTACAATGAGCAGTTCTTC. Encoded protein: CSVRGPYNEQFF.

This clonotype was seen a handful of times. The chain recombines TRBV3-1 with TRBJ2-1; no clear D gene. V lost 1 base and J 9 bases, leaving 7 bases between the germline ends. Germline lookup yields CDR1 LGHDT and CDR2 YNNKEL (reference sequence). The CDR3 is made up of 12 amino acids. The CDR3 here is CASSQGQREQFF. CDR3 DNA sequence: TGTGCCAGCAGCCAAGGTCAGCGTGAGCAGTTCTTC.

This clonotype occurred many times. V gene TRBV12-3 or TRBV12-4 combines with J gene TRBJ2-1, with TRBD2 identical over 7 bases. There are 17 residues in the CDR3. V gave up 3 bases and J gave up 0 bases; unmatched junction bases: 8. For the CDR3, the DNA is TGTGCCAGCAGTTTCGAGGCGGGAGAGAGCTCCTACAATGAGCAGTTCTTC. Amino acids: CASSFEAGESSYNEQFF.

This clonotype has only a few counts. This chain links TRBV29-1 with TRBJ1-1, with D perhaps TRBD1 (6 bases). Germline V CDR1 and CDR2: SQVTM, ANQGSEA. The CDR3 runs 16 residues. The V end was cut by 5 bases, the J end by 0 bases, with 19 bases between. In DNA, the CDR3 is TGCAGCGTTCGCACATCCAAAACAGGGATGAACACTGAAGCTTTCTTT. This codes for CSVRTSKTGMNTEAFF.

The chain links TRBV7-8 to TRBJ2-3, with TRBD2 matching over 7 bases. V trimming: 2 bases; J trimming: 0 bases; junction bases outside the gene matches: 11. Looked up from germline, CDR1 is SGHVS and CDR2 is FQNEAQ. CDR3 length equals 18 residues. This CDR3 is CASSLRLAAISSTDTQYF. For the CDR3, the DNA is TGTGCCAGCAGCTTACGTCTAGCGGCGATTTCTAGCACAGATACGCAGTATTTT.

This clonotype has more than one count but fewer than ten. The chain recombines TRBV20-1 with TRBJ2-3; 9 bases fit TRBD2. Germline CDR1 is DFQATT and CDR2 is SNEGSKA (reference sequence). The CDR3 runs to 15 residues. V dropped 3 bases and J dropped 2; count of bases not matched to a gene: 6. The CDR3 sequence: CSASNLAGITDTQYF. The CDR3 nucleotides are TGCAGTGCTAGTAATCTAGCGGGGATCACAGATACGCAGTATTTT.

This clonotype came up many times. The chain uses TRBV7-2 and TRBJ2-3; D is tentatively TRBD1 or TRBD2 (5 bases each). CDR1 SGHTA and CDR2 FQGNSA come from the germline V gene. The CDR3 length is 13 residues. V was shortened by 1 base and J by 6 bases, with 8 bases between the two germline ends. As DNA, the CDR3 is TGTGCCAGCAGCTTAGTGGGGGTTGATACGCAGTATTTT. Translated, it gives CASSLVGVDTQYF. The full variable domain, with the rest looked up from reference TRBV7-2 and TRBJ2-3, is GAGVSQSPSNKVTEKGKDVELRCDPISGHTALYWYRQSLGQGLEFLIYFQGNSAPDKSGLPSDRFSAERTGGSVSTLTIQRTQQEDSAVYLCASSLVGVDTQYFGPGTRLTVL.

This rearrangement joins TRBV6-1 to TRBJ1-5, with 8 nucleotides matching TRBD1. This CDR3 is 15 amino acids long. Germline V gene sequence: CDR1 MNHNS, CDR2 SASEGT. V lost 3 bases to trimming and J lost 2 bases; unmatched junction nucleotides: 3. The chain's CDR3 is CASSEDRARNQPQHF. Written as DNA, the CDR3 is TGTGCCAGCAGTGAGGACAGGGCCCGCAATCAGCCCCAGCATTTT.

The J gene is TRBJ1-1, the V gene TRBV5-1; D is perhaps TRBD1 (5 bases). CDR3 length equals 16 residues. The V end lost 4 bases, the J end lost 1 base, and 17 bases lay between the germline ends. CDR1 SGHRS and CDR2 YFSETQ come from the germline V gene. CDR3 region: CASSEVFGGKNTEAFF. The CDR3 nucleotides are TGCGCCAGCAGCGAGGTTTTTGGGGGAAAGAACACTGAAGCTTTCTTT. The variable domain in full, completed from reference TRBV5-1 and TRBJ1-1, reads KAGVTQTPRYLIKTRGQQVTLSCSPISGHRSVSWYQQTPGQGLQFLFEYFSETQRNKGNFPGRFSGRQFSNSRSEMNVSTLELGDSALYLCASSEVFGGKNTEAFFGQGTRLTVV.

This chain connects TRBV4-2 to TRBJ2-6, with D tentatively TRBD1 (6 bases). CDR3 size: 16 residues. Germline CDR1 reads LGHNA; CDR2 reads YNFKEQ. Trimming left V 3 bases short and J 0 bases short, with 9 bases between. The CDR3 DNA is TGTGCCAGCAGCCAGCACAGGGACTCTGGGGCCAACGTCCTGACTTTC. Translated, it gives CASSQHRDSGANVLTF.

The table lists this clonotype with a few counts. The rearrangement uses TRBV27 and TRBJ2-1; D perhaps matches TRBD1 (7 bases). There are 14 residues in the CDR3. Germline V lookup: CDR1 MNHEY, CDR2 SMNVEV (reference sequence). The V and J ends lost 6 bases and 2 bases respectively, with 11 bases between them. Written as DNA, the CDR3 is TGTGCCAGCAGCCGCGGGACAGCCTACAATGAGCAGTTCTTC. It specifies CASSRGTAYNEQFF.

To note about this clonotype: Germline is not matched at one junction end, which may reflect a read error. The chain uses TRBV4-2 and TRBJ2-7; D is unclear. This CDR3 is built from 11 residues. Looked up from germline, CDR1 is LGHNA and CDR2 is YNFKEQ. The CDR3, as DNA: TGTGCCGGCAGCCAAGGCTACGAGCAGTACTTC. Amino acid sequence: CAGSQGYEQYF.

This clonotype has only a few counts. The rearrangement joins TRBV4-3 to TRBJ1-2, with D perhaps TRBD1 (5 bases). This CDR3 region has 14 residues. The V and J ends lost 1 base and 3 bases respectively, with 9 bases between them. Germline CDR1 and CDR2: LGHNA and YSLEER. The CDR3 DNA reads as TGCGCCAGCAGCCAAGGGGGGGGATACTATGGCTACACCTTC. This codes for CASSQGGGYYGYTF.

This clonotype appeared a few times. The V gene is TRBV20-1, the J gene TRBJ2-1; D is unresolved. CDR1 and CDR2 (germline): DFQATT, SNEGSKA (reference sequence). Trimming removed 4 bases at V and 4 bases at J, with 20 bases between. This CDR3 region has 16 residues. The CDR3 nucleotides read TGCAGTGCTACACCCTGGGGTCACCCACCTTACAATGAGCAGTTCTTC. This gives the protein CSATPWGHPPYNEQFF.

This chain uses TRBV6-1 with TRBJ2-1; 10 bases align to TRBD2. Germline CDR1 MNHNS, CDR2 SASEGT. Unmatched junction bases numbered 4, after V lost 5 bases and J lost 6 bases. This CDR3 spans 14 amino acids. The CDR3 nucleotides read TGTGCCAGCAGTACCGGGACTAGCGCCAATGAGCAGTTCTTC. Translating it yields CASSTGTSANEQFF.

The V and J genes are TRBV6-1 and TRBJ1-6; no reliable D call. There are 15 residues in the CDR3. V was clipped by 6 bases and J by 7 bases, with 16 bases between them. Germline lookup yields CDR1 MNHNS and CDR2 SASEGT. The CDR3 DNA is TGTGCCAGCAGCACTCTAGGAGGGCCCAATTCACCCCTCCACTTT. Translated, it gives CASSTLGGPNSPLHF.

The chain couples TRBV30 to TRBJ1-1, with D unclear. The germline gives CDR1 GTSNPN, CDR2 SVGIG (reference sequence). V lost 0 bases and J lost 1, with 6 bases in between. CDR3 size: 13 residues. The CDR3 nucleotides are TGTGCCTGGAGTGTTAGTCAGAACACTGAAGCTTTCTTT. It encodes CAWSVSQNTEAFF.

This clonotype was detected many times. The chain's CDR3 is CASSFMGATNEKLFF. CDR3 nucleotides: TGTGCCAGCAGTTTTATGGGAGCAACTAATGAAAAACTGTTTTTT. V gene TRBV12-3 or TRBV12-4 combines with J gene TRBJ1-4; D not resolved. The CDR3 covers 15 residues. V lost 3 bases, J lost 0 bases, and 8 bases lay in between.

The rearrangement links TRBV6-2 or TRBV6-3 to TRBJ2-5; D ambiguous. The CDR3 covers 13 residues. Deletions cut 6 bases from V and 5 bases from J, with 13 bases between. Germline CDR1 is MNHEY and CDR2 is SVGEGT. The chain's CDR3 is CASRLSGVETQYF. The CDR3, as DNA: TGTGCCAGCAGGCTCTCCGGCGTGGAGACCCAGTACTTC.

This clonotype was counted at least ten times. The V gene is TRBV12-3 or TRBV12-4, the J gene TRBJ2-2, with D unresolved. This CDR3 is built from 13 residues. Trimming removed 5 bases at V and 6 bases at J, with 10 bases between. CDR3 in amino acids: CASSLGRAGELFF. The CDR3, as DNA: TGTGCCAGCAGTCTCGGACGGGCCGGGGAGCTGTTTTTT.

This chain connects TRBV6-2 or TRBV6-3 to TRBJ2-1; 12 bases align to TRBD2. Germline CDR1 reads MNHEY; CDR2 reads SVGEGT. V was pared by 2 bases and J by 8 bases, with 16 bases of the junction left unmatched. The CDR3 is 19 amino acids. Here the CDR3 DNA reads TGTGCCAGCAGTTACATGCCTAGCGGGAGGGTAAGGGGGTCGGATGAGCAGTTCTTC. Amino acid sequence: CASSYMPSGRVRGSDEQFF.

This chain joins TRBV9 and TRBJ2-3, with TRBD1 as a possible D gene (5 bases). Trimming took 0 bases from V and 5 from J, leaving 13 bases between them. Germline V lookup: CDR1 SGDLS, CDR2 YYNGEE. The CDR3 runs 15 residues. The CDR3 protein is CASSVAGASRDTQYF. For the CDR3, the DNA is TGTGCCAGCAGCGTAGCTGGGGCCTCTCGAGATACGCAGTATTTT.